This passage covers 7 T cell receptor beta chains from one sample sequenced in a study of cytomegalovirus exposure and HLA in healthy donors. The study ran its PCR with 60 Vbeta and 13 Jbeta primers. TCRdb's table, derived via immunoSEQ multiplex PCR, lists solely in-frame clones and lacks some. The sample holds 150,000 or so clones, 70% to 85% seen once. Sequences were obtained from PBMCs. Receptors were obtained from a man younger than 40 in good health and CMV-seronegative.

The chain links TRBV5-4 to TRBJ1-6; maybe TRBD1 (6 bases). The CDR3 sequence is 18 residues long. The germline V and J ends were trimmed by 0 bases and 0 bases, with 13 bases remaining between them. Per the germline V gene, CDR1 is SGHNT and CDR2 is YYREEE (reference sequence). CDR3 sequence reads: CASSLGGTPSSYNSPLHF. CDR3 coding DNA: TGTGCCAGCAGCTTGGGGGGGACACCGAGCTCCTATAATTCACCCCTCCACTTT.

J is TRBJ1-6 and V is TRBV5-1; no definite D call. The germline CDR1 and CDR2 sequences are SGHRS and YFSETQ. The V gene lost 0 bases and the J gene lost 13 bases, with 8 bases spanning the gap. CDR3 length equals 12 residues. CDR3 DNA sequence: TGCGCCAGCAGCTTGGAGGGAGGGCCCCTCCACTTT. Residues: CASSLEGGPLHF.

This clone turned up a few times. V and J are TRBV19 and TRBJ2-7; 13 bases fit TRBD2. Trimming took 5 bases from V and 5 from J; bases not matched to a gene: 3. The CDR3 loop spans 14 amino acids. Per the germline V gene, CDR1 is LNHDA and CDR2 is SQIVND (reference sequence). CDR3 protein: CASSLGTSGDEQYF. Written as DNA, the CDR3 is TGTGCCAGTAGTCTCGGGACTAGCGGGGACGAGCAGTACTTC.

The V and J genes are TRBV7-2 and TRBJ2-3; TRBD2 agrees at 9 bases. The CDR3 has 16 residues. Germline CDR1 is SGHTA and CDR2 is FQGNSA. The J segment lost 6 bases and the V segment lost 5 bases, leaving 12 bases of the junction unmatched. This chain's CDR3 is CASSPRRSGGTDTQYF. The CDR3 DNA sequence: TGTGCCAGCAGCCCGAGGAGGAGCGGGGGGACCGATACGCAGTATTTT.

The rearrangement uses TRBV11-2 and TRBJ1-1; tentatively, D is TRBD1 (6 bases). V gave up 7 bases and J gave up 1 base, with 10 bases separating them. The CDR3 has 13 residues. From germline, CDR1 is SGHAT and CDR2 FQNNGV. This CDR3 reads CASTYRANTEAFF. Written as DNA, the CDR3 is TGTGCCAGCACCTACAGGGCGAACACTGAAGCTTTCTTT.

Written as DNA, the CDR3 is TGTGCCAGCAGGGTAGGACAGGCAGCCTACGAGCAGTACTTC. Protein: CASRVGQAAYEQYF. The chain uses TRBV6-5 and TRBJ2-7, with 7 bases matching TRBD1. V lost 6 bases, J lost 2 bases, and 7 bases stayed unmatched. Germline V gives CDR1 MNHEY, CDR2 SVGAGI. CDR3 length: 14 amino acids.

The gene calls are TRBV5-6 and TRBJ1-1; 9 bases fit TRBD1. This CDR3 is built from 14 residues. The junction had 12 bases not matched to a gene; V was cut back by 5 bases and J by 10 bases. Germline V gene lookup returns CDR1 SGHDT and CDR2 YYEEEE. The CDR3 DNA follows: TGTGCCAGCAGTTCCTCGGGACAGGGTATTGGAGCTTTCTTT. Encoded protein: CASSSSGQGIGAFF. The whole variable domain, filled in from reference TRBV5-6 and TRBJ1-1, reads DAGVTQSPTHLIKTRGQQVTLRCSPKSGHDTVSWYQQALGQGPQFIFQYYEEEERQRGNFPDRFSGHQFPNYSSELNVNALLLGDSALYLCASSSSGQGIGAFFGQGTRLTVV.